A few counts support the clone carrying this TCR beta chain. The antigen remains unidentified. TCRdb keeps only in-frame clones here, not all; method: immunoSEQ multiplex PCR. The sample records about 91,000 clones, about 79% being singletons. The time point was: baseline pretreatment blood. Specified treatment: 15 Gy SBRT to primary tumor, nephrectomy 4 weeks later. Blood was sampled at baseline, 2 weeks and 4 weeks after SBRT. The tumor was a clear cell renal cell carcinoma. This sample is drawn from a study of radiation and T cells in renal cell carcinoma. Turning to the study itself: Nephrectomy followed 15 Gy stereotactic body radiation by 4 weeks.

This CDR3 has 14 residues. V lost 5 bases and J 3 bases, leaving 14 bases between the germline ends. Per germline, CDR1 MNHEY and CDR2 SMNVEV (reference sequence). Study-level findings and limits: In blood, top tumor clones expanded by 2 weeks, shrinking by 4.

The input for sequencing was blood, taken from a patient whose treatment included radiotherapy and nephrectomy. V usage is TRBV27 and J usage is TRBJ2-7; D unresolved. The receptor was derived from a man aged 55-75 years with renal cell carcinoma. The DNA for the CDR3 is TGTGCCAGCAGTCCGTCCCAAGGGCTCTACGAGCAGTACTTC. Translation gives CASSPSQGLYEQYF.